The rows below give T cell receptor beta chains drawn from one sample of a study of blood T cells in healthy people across ages. TCRdb fed the 5' RACE reads into MiXCR, producing one record per CDR3 protein. The data contain hundreds of thousands of distinct CDR3 sequences, 24% of them singletons. These data also featured in a second study, about T cells of mothers and their children.

The sequencing input was blood. These receptors were obtained from a boy aged 5-17 years in good health. CDR3s include the opening cysteine and the closing phenylalanine or tryptophan.

cdr3_aa: CASSFVPSGLAGVNAGELFF
v_call: TRBV11-1
j_call: TRBJ2-2
cdr3_length: 20

cdr3_aa: CASSVGSTRRDEKLFF
v_call: TRBV9
j_call: TRBJ1-4
cdr3_length: 16

cdr3_aa: CASSVTTGAGELFF
v_call: TRBV7-2
j_call: TRBJ2-2
cdr3_length: 14

cdr3_aa: CASTRAGAASSYEQYF
v_call: TRBV11-2
j_call: TRBJ2-7
cdr3_length: 16

cdr3_aa: CASSFSGNLAKNIQYF
v_call: TRBV27
j_call: TRBJ2-4
cdr3_length: 16

cdr3_aa: CASSFPPRDRGMSNQPQHF
v_call: TRBV28
j_call: TRBJ1-5
cdr3_length: 19

cdr3_aa: CASSPLGIGRDRTKNIQYF
v_call: TRBV28
j_call: TRBJ2-4
cdr3_length: 19

cdr3_aa: CSARDVLALKHETGELFF
v_call: TRBV20-1
j_call: TRBJ2-2
cdr3_length: 18

cdr3_aa: CASSEVAGDYGYTF
v_call: TRBV25-1
j_call: TRBJ1-2
cdr3_length: 14

cdr3_aa: CASRPGPDTGELFF
v_call: TRBV19
j_call: TRBJ2-2
cdr3_length: 14

cdr3_aa: CASSSDLGQLFNEQFF
v_call: TRBV7-9
j_call: TRBJ2-1
cdr3_length: 16

cdr3_aa: CASSSVPRIAYEQYF
v_call: TRBV12-3/TRBV12-4
j_call: TRBJ2-7
cdr3_length: 15

cdr3_aa: CASSEVRRGEGYEQYF
v_call: TRBV25-1
j_call: .
cdr3_length: 16

cdr3_aa: CASSRPGTGYRETQYF
v_call: TRBV5-1
j_call: TRBJ2-5
cdr3_length: 16

cdr3_aa: CASSGLGVNTEAFF
v_call: TRBV2
j_call: TRBJ1-1
cdr3_length: 14

cdr3_aa: CASSEASGGPQETQYF
v_call: TRBV2
j_call: TRBJ2-5
cdr3_length: 16

cdr3_aa: CASSYSRGFYEQYF
v_call: TRBV6-4
j_call: TRBJ2-7
cdr3_length: 14

cdr3_aa: CASSGLVGAINQPQHF
v_call: TRBV7-2
j_call: TRBJ1-5
cdr3_length: 16

cdr3_aa: CASKSLAGGLVDEQFF
v_call: TRBV2
j_call: .
cdr3_length: 16

cdr3_aa: CASSPGTDSAGYTF
v_call: TRBV18
j_call: TRBJ1-2
cdr3_length: 14

cdr3_aa: CASSQDGTRRPDTQYF
v_call: TRBV3-1
j_call: TRBJ2-3
cdr3_length: 16

cdr3_aa: CSAKDVGMQFF
v_call: TRBV20-1
j_call: .
cdr3_length: 11

cdr3_aa: CASRDTTSYEQYF
v_call: TRBV7-2
j_call: TRBJ2-7
cdr3_length: 13

cdr3_aa: CASNLAGNNQPQHF
v_call: TRBV5-1
j_call: TRBJ1-5
cdr3_length: 14

cdr3_aa: CSVASVPRETQYF
v_call: TRBV29-1
j_call: TRBJ2-5
cdr3_length: 13

cdr3_aa: CASSYSQGRKTEAFF
v_call: TRBV6-6
j_call: TRBJ1-1
cdr3_length: 15

cdr3_aa: CASRSDRVLEGYTF
v_call: TRBV5-6
j_call: TRBJ1-2
cdr3_length: 14

cdr3_aa: CASSYSLEGRRPNSYNEQFF
v_call: TRBV6-5
j_call: TRBJ2-1
cdr3_length: 20

cdr3_aa: CASSLEISYEQCF
v_call: TRBV5-1
j_call: TRBJ2-5
cdr3_length: 13

cdr3_aa: CASSSLDLNTEAFF
v_call: TRBV5-1
j_call: TRBJ1-1
cdr3_length: 14

cdr3_aa: CASSEALGAGVINEQFF
v_call: TRBV2
j_call: TRBJ2-1
cdr3_length: 17

cdr3_aa: CASSYSPTGAPNEQFF
v_call: TRBV6-2/TRBV6-3
j_call: .
cdr3_length: 16

cdr3_aa: CASSYRGMSYEQYF
v_call: TRBV6-5
j_call: TRBJ2-7
cdr3_length: 14

cdr3_aa: CSVEDWETQYF
v_call: TRBV29-1
j_call: TRBJ2-5
cdr3_length: 11

cdr3_aa: CASSLGKTDTQYF
v_call: TRBV25-1
j_call: TRBJ2-3
cdr3_length: 13

cdr3_aa: CASKRESYEQYF
v_call: TRBV28
j_call: TRBJ2-7
cdr3_length: 12

cdr3_aa: CSAAPGTDQETQYF
v_call: TRBV20-1
j_call: .
cdr3_length: 14

cdr3_aa: CASSAINRWQLTQYF
v_call: TRBV2
j_call: TRBJ2-5
cdr3_length: 15

cdr3_aa: CASSKGMGAEAFF
v_call: TRBV12-3/TRBV12-4
j_call: TRBJ1-1
cdr3_length: 13

cdr3_aa: CASSLLTGGNQPQHF
v_call: TRBV28
j_call: TRBJ1-5
cdr3_length: 15

cdr3_aa: CASSRDRVGYIQYF
v_call: TRBV6-2/TRBV6-3
j_call: TRBJ2-4
cdr3_length: 14

cdr3_aa: CASSLWRGGEETQYF
v_call: TRBV28
j_call: TRBJ2-5
cdr3_length: 15

cdr3_aa: CASSPPLGSQYF
v_call: TRBV5-6
j_call: TRBJ2-5
cdr3_length: 12

cdr3_aa: CASSLGASNNEQFF
v_call: TRBV5-1
j_call: TRBJ2-1
cdr3_length: 14